This T cell receptor (beta chain) stems from a study of OX40 agonist ivuxolimab in advanced cancers. Study context: Ivuxolimab is a fully human IgG2 antibody that activates OX40 (CD134). Three patients responded partially, comprising one with hepatocellular carcinoma and two with cutaneous melanoma.

On this clone itself: Its antigen remains unknown.

Points from the study as a whole: CD8+ T cells were the subset that, on average, had more expanded clones than CD4+.

V was trimmed by 8 bases and J by 4 bases, leaving 18 bases between them. The CDR3 has 14 residues. Germline V lookup: CDR1 MNHEY, CDR2 SVGAGI. Blood got drawn at baseline, again on cycle 4 day 1, and then on cycle 7 day 1. Produced via immunoSEQ multiplex PCR; TCRdb's table is partial and in-frame only. The data hold fewer than 60,000 clones, with approximately 80% observed a single time. This sequence was found in an adult with an advanced solid tumor such as melanoma, head and neck, liver or kidney cancer. J is TRBJ2-7 and V is TRBV6-5, with D possibly matching TRBD1 (5 bases). The source material was CD4+ or CD8+ T cells sorted from blood, sampled in a trial of the OX40 agonist ivuxolimab. CDR3 loop: CASLKQPGLYEQYF. CDR3 coding DNA: TGTGCCAGCCTGAAGCAGCCAGGGTTGTACGAGCAGTACTTC.